This T cell receptor beta chain appears in the sequencing data of a study of T cell responses to AZD1222 COVID-19 vaccine. TCRdb's copy holds only in-frame clones and misses some; the assay was immunoSEQ multiplex PCR. The profile shows some 140,000 clones, about 91% of them singletons. This CDR3 comprises 12 residues. Germline CDR1 reads GTSNPN; CDR2 reads SVGIG (reference sequence). V lost 3 bases, J lost 2 bases, and 8 bases lay in between. This clonotype was obtained from an adult in good health. This specimen consisted of peripheral blood, obtained on day 0 of AZD1222 vaccination. This chain connects TRBV30 to TRBJ2-7, with D unresolved. CDR3: CAWRVLPYEQYF. The DNA for the CDR3 is TGTGCCTGGAGGGTTTTGCCCTACGAGCAGTACTTC.